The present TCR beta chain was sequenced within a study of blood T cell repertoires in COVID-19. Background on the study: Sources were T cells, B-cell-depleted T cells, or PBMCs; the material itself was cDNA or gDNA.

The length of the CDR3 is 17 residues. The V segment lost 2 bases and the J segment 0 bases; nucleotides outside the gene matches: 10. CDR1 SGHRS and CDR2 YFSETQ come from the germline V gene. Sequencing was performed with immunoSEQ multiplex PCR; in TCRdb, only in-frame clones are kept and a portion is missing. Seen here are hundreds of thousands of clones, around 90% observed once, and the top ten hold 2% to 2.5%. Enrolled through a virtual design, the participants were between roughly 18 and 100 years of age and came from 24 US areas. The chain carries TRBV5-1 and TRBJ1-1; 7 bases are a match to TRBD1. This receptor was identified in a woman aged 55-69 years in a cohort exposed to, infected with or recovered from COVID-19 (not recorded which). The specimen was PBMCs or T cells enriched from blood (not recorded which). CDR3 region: CASSFQARTGVNTEAFF. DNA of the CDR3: TGCGCCAGCAGCTTTCAGGCTCGGACAGGCGTGAACACTGAAGCTTTCTTT.